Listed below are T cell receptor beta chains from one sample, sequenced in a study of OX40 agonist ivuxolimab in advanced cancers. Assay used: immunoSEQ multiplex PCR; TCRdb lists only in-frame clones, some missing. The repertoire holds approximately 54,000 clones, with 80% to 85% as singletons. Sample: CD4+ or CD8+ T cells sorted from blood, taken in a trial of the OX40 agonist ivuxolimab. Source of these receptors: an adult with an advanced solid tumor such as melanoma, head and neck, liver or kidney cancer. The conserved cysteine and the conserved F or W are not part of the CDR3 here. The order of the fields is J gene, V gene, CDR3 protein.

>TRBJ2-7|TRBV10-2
ASSEFESYEQY
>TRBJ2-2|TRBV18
ASSPRQTGELF
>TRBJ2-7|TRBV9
ASSTSGLYEQY
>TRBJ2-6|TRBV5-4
ASSPLDRFGANVLT
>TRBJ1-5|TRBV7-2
ASSPRGRGNQPQH
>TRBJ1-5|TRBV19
ASSKRGTGINQPQH
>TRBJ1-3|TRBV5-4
ASSFWDGYSGNTIY
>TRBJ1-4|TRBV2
ASSASGADEKLF
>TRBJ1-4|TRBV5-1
ASSLVGTELF
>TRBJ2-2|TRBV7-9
ASSLASYRELF
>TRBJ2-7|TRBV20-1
SARDFDEQY
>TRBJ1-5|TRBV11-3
ASKGTGGNQPQH
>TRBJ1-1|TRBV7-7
ASSKDRNTEAF
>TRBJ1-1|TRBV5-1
ASSLPTGRGLTEAF
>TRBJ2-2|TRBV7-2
ASSLASPFRRGARTGELF
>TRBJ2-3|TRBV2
ASASGGAADTQY
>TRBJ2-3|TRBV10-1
ASSVGGSGPDTQY
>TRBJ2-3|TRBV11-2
ASSYRGHPPDTQY
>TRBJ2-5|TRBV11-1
ASSSMAGEETQY
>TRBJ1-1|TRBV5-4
ASSFGWDTEAF
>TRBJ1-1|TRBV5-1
ASSRDKATEAF
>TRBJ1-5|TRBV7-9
ASSLVGGGGGQPQH
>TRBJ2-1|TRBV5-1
ASSSGGVLDEQF
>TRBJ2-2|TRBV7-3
ASSLVGRDTGELF
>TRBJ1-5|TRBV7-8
ASGHGRDRGHQPQH
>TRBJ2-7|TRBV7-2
ASSLGLGPTYEQY